This paragraph reports one T cell receptor beta chain. Antigen specificity is unknown. Template material for amplifying TCR beta CDR3 regions consisted of RNA transcripts. The HTBI primer set drove a first-round RT-PCR of the TCR CDR3. TCRdb re-called the multiplex PCR reads through MiXCR, storing one row per CDR3 protein. The data hold a few hundred thousand distinct CDR3 sequences, with 13% to 15% observed a single time. This specimen belongs to a study of T cells in Graves' hyperthyroidism and ophthalmopathy. Background on the study: The initial diagnosis was the point when peripheral blood was collected, ahead of any treatment.

Patients with ophthalmopathy all had a Clinical Activity Score of at least 3, a NOSPECS grade of at least 4 and duration under 3 months. Whole-study findings and limits: Ophthalmopathy was model-predicted a median roughly 6.2 months pre-onset.

This TCR was recovered from a woman in her sixties or seventies with Graves' ophthalmopathy. Sequenced material: blood.

The CDR3: CASSHFRGTSEAFF. The CDR3 nucleotides read TGTGCCAGCAGCCATTTTAGGGGGACGTCGGAAGCTTTCTTT. The V gene is TRBV3-1, the J gene TRBJ1-1, with a weak D call TRBD1 (6 bases). Trimming took 3 bases from V and 8 from J, leaving 16 bases between them. Germline values: CDR1 LGHDT, CDR2 YNNKEL (reference sequence). The length of the CDR3 is 14 residues. Full variable domain (remainder filled in from reference TRBV3-1 and TRBJ1-1): DTAVSQTPKYLVTQMGNDKSIKCEQNLGHDTMYWYKQDSKKFLKIMFSYNNKELIINETVPNRFSPKSPDKAHLNLHINSLELGDSAVYFCASSHFRGTSEAFFGQGTRLTVV.